A selection of T cell receptor beta chains follows, all from one sample in a study of control samples from healthy donors and cancer patients. Here immunoSEQ multiplex PCR was the method, and the copy in TCRdb shows in-frame clones only, minus some. The repertoire includes some 140,000 clones, roughly 94% of them detected once, and around 5.4% sits in the top ten. Material: blood. The receptors shown here come from a man between 35 and 55 years old in good health. The CDR3 runs from the conserved cysteine through the conserved F or W. Each record gives: J gene, V gene, clone size, CDR3 length, D gene, CDR3 DNA, CDR3 protein. A D gene is named only where the DNA matches it firmly. Clone size is stated in some rows and not others, as once, few, many or a class when expanded.

>TRBJ2-7|TRBV5-6|-|13|TRBD1
TGTGCCAGCAGCAGACAGGGGGCCGACGAGCAGTACTTC
CASSRQGADEQYF
>TRBJ2-7|TRBV4-1|-|15|-
TGCGCCAGCAGCCAAGTAGTAGGCAGTTCCTACGAGCAGTACTTC
CASSQVVGSSYEQYF
>TRBJ2-1|TRBV7-9|-|15|TRBD1
TGTGCCAGCAGCTTAGCCCAGACAGGGAGAAATGAGCAGTTCTTC
CASSLAQTGRNEQFF
>TRBJ1-1|TRBV9|-|14|-
TGTGCCAGCAGCCCCTGGCAGGGGCGGACTGAAGCTTTCTTT
CASSPWQGRTEAFF
>TRBJ1-1|TRBV15|-|17|-
TGTGCCACCAGCACCCCAGTTTCGTGGTATTCGAACACTGAAGCTTTCTTT
CATSTPVSWYSNTEAFF
>TRBJ1-2|TRBV5-1|-|13|-
TGCGCCAGCAGCTTGGCGGATGACTATGGCTACACCTTC
CASSLADDYGYTF
>TRBJ2-2|TRBV7-2|-|15|-
TGTGCCAGCAGCTTAGTGGGCGGGAACACCGGGGAGCTGTTTTTT
CASSLVGGNTGELFF
>TRBJ2-7|TRBV19|-|13|TRBD1
TGTGCCAGTAGACCTGACAGGGGGAGCGAGCAGTACTTC
CASRPDRGSEQYF
>TRBJ1-5|TRBV27|-|15|-
TGTGCCAGCAGTTTCCTGGGGCGTAGCAATCAGCCCCAGCATTTT
CASSFLGRSNQPQHF
>TRBJ1-1|TRBV10-1|-|13|-
TGCGCCAGCAGTGAGCTGAAAGGCACTGAAGCTTTCTTT
CASSELKGTEAFF
>TRBJ1-6|TRBV6-5|-|14|-
TGTGCCAGCAGCCCGGAGCCGATTAATTCACCCCTCCACTTT
CASSPEPINSPLHF
>TRBJ2-7|TRBV24-1|-|13|-
TGTGCCACCAGTGATTTGGGTGGTTACGAGCAGTACTTC
CATSDLGGYEQYF
>TRBJ1-1|TRBV29-1|-|14|-
TGCAGCGTGGAGGACAGAGGGAGGAACACTGAAGCTTTCTTT
CSVEDRGRNTEAFF
>TRBJ1-2|TRBV27|-|16|-
TGTGCCAGCAGTTCTGCCTACGGACAGTTTGTAGATGGCTACACCTTC
CASSSAYGQFVDGYTF
>TRBJ1-5|TRBV30|-|15|TRBD1
TGTGCCTGGAGCCCAGGACAGGGGGGATATCAGCCCCAGCATTTT
CAWSPGQGGYQPQHF
>TRBJ1-3|TRBV6-5|-|13|-
TGTGCCAGCAGTAGGGACCCTGGAAACACCATATATTTT
CASSRDPGNTIYF
>TRBJ1-1|TRBV5-5|-|13|-
TGTGCCAGCAGCTTGGAGCGGGACACTGAAGCTTTCTTT
CASSLERDTEAFF
>TRBJ1-1|TRBV5-6|-|14|-
TGTGCCAGCAAGAGTGTCCGGGCGGACTTAGGAGCTTTCTTT
CASKSVRADLGAFF
>TRBJ1-1|TRBV28|once|17|TRBD1
TGTGCCAGCAGTTTGTATCTCGGGACAGGAATGAACACTGAAGCTTTCTTT
CASSLYLGTGMNTEAFF
>TRBJ1-1|TRBV28|-|12|-
TGTGCCAGCAGCCTGCTTAGGTCTGAAGCTTTCTTT
CASSLLRSEAFF
>TRBJ1-4|TRBV5-1|-|14|TRBD1
TGCGCCAGCAGCTTTTACAGGGGAGATGAAAAACTGTTTTTT
CASSFYRGDEKLFF
>TRBJ1-1|TRBV11-2|once|13|-
TGTGCCAGCAGCCCCCGGGTATCCACTGAAGCTTTCTTT
CASSPRVSTEAFF
>TRBJ1-1|TRBV5-1|once|14|TRBD1
TGCGCCAGCAGCAGACAGGGCTTGAACACTGAAGCTTTCTTT
CASSRQGLNTEAFF
>TRBJ1-6|TRBV27|-|16|-
TGTGCCAGCAGTTCTGGGAAGAGCTCCTATAATTCACCCCTCCACTTT
CASSSGKSSYNSPLHF
>TRBJ1-6|TRBV18|few|14|TRBD1
TGTGCCAGCTCACGGGACAGCCTTAATTCACCCCTCCACTTT
CASSRDSLNSPLHF
>TRBJ1-6|TRBV27|-|13|-
TGTGCCAGCAGTTGGGGGCCCAATTCACCCCTCCACTTT
CASSWGPNSPLHF
>TRBJ1-6|TRBV9|-|15|-
TGTGCCAGCAGCGTAGGGGTAGTCCCCGGTTCACCCCTCCACTTT
CASSVGVVPGSPLHF
>TRBJ2-5|TRBV19|-|15|-
TGTGCCAGTAGTCCGGAGGGGCTGATAACCCCGGCCCAGTACTTC
CASSPEGLITPAQYF
>TRBJ2-6|TRBV4-1|-|17|-
TGCGCCAGCAGCCAAGGCCCAGGCGTCTCTGGGGCCAACGTCCTGACTTTC
CASSQGPGVSGANVLTF
>TRBJ1-5|TRBV10-2|-|13|-
TGCGCCAGCAGAACGGCTAGCAATCAGCCCCAGCATTTT
CASRTASNQPQHF
>TRBJ1-3|TRBV4-1|-|16|-
TGCGCCAGCAGCCATTACGACAGTGGCTCTGGAAACACCATATATTTT
CASSHYDSGSGNTIYF
>TRBJ1-5|TRBV2|-|14|TRBD1
TGTGCCAGCACTCCGCAGGGGGGCAATCAGCCCCAGCATTTT
CASTPQGGNQPQHF
>TRBJ1-3|TRBV19|once|15|-
TGTGCCAGTAGTTTTATCCGGAATTCTGGAAACACCATATATTTT
CASSFIRNSGNTIYF
>TRBJ1-2|TRBV28|once|15|-
TGTGCCAGCAGTCCCAGCCTGCGAGCTAACTATGGCTACACCTTC
CASSPSLRANYGYTF
>TRBJ1-2|TRBV19|-|14|-
TGTGCCAGTAGTATGGCACCCAGGGCGGATGGCTACACCTTC
CASSMAPRADGYTF
>TRBJ1-5|TRBV6-2/TRBV6-3|once|18|-
TGTGCCAGCAGTTATGGGGGGGCGGGTTACGGTGGCAATCAGCCCCAGCATTTT
CASSYGGAGYGGNQPQHF
>TRBJ2-7|TRBV12-5|-|15|-
TGTGCTAGTGGTTTGCTCGACTTTGCCCCCTCCGAGCAGTACTTC
CASGLLDFAPSEQYF
>TRBJ1-1|TRBV28|-|13|-
TGTGCCAGCAGTTTTCAGCAGAACACTGAAGCTTTCTTT
CASSFQQNTEAFF
>TRBJ2-6|TRBV11-2|-|13|-
TGTGCCAGCAGCGCGCCTGGGGCCAACGTCCTGACTTTC
CASSAPGANVLTF
>TRBJ2-7|TRBV10-3|-|13|TRBD2
TGTGCCACCTCAAGCCGCGGGGGTTACGAGCAGTACTTC
CATSSRGGYEQYF
>TRBJ1-1|TRBV3-1/TRBV3-2|few|17|TRBD1
TGTGCCAGCAGCCAAGAGGTAAGGTGGACAGGAGTAGCTGAAGCTTTCTTT
CASSQEVRWTGVAEAFF
>TRBJ1-1|TRBV14|-|15|-
TGTGCCAGCAGCCCACAGGGACTACTAAACACTGAAGCTTTCTTT
CASSPQGLLNTEAFF
>TRBJ1-5|TRBV4-1|-|13|-
TGCGCCAGCAGCCAAGAGAATGTAGGGGTTCGGCATTTT
CASSQENVGVRHF
>TRBJ1-1|TRBV2|-|13|-
TGTGCCAGCGCCGGGACGGCGAACACTGAAGCTTTCTTT
CASAGTANTEAFF
>TRBJ1-5|TRBV10-1|-|16|TRBD1
TGCGCCATCAACCGCGGGACAGGGGGGGTTAATCAGCCCCAGCATTTT
CAINRGTGGVNQPQHF